The 21 T cell receptor beta chains below all came from one sample that was sequenced in a study of identical twins. TCRdb reanalysed the 5' RACE reads using MiXCR and keeps one entry per CDR3 protein. The sample includes approximately 600,000 distinct CDR3 sequences, around a tenth of them seen just once. These same records also appear under a second study, on yellow fever vaccine responses in identical twins.

The sequencing input was PBMCs. The receptors derive from a woman aged 18-30 years in good health.

This clonotype has at least ten counts. The rearrangement links TRBV3-1 to TRBJ2-2, with D tentatively TRBD1 (6 bases). Germline V gives CDR1 LGHDT, CDR2 YNNKEL (reference sequence). The CDR3 has 14 amino acids. Trimming removed 4 bases at V and 6 bases at J, with 12 bases between. The CDR3: CASSLTGTSGELFF. DNA for the CDR3: TGTGCCAGCAGCCTCACAGGGACGTCCGGGGAGCTGTTTTTT.

This clonotype was seen repeatedly, ten times or more. The V and J genes are TRBV29-1 and TRBJ2-1; D may match TRBD1 or TRBD2 (7 bases each). The CDR3 consists of 14 residues. Germline CDR1 and CDR2: SQVTM and ANQGSEA. Deletions cut 1 base from V and 4 bases from J, with 11 bases between. CDR3 coding DNA: TGCAGCGTTGAAGGGGGGGGACAGTACAATGAGCAGTTCTTC. This codes for CSVEGGGQYNEQFF.

V is TRBV2 and J is TRBJ2-1, with 7 bases lining up with TRBD2. The CDR3 has 15 residues. From germline, CDR1 is SNHLY and CDR2 FYNNEI. Germline trimming cut 1 base from V and 12 bases from J; bases unmatched to any gene: 12. CDR3 DNA sequence: TGTGCCAGCAGTGAAGTTAGGGCTAGCGGACGCGGGCAGTTCTTC. Its protein product is CASSEVRASGRGQFF.

For the CDR3, the DNA is TGTGCCAGTAGGGCCGCGGACAGGGAAACAGATACGCAGTATTTT. This translates into CASRAADRETDTQYF. J is TRBJ2-3 and V is TRBV19, with 8 bases lining up with TRBD1. The length of the CDR3 is 15 residues. Trimming at V came to 6 bases and at J to 3 bases, leaving 8 bases not matched to a gene. Germline V gene lookup returns CDR1 LNHDA and CDR2 SQIVND (reference sequence).

This clonotype has at least ten counts. V is TRBV11-2 and J is TRBJ2-2; 7 bases line up with TRBD1. This CDR3 spans 15 amino acids. Germline assignment: CDR1 SGHAT and CDR2 FQNNGV. Germline trimming cut 5 bases from V and 5 bases from J; bases unmatched to any gene: 8. CDR3 residues: CASSPEQGWTGELFF. CDR3 DNA sequence: TGTGCCAGCAGCCCAGAACAGGGGTGGACCGGGGAGCTGTTTTTT.

This clonotype was observed a few times. V gene TRBV6-1 combines with J gene TRBJ2-3; weak D call: TRBD2 (5 bases). Trimming cost V 8 bases and J 2 bases, with 20 bases left between them. CDR1 MNHNS and CDR2 SASEGT come from the germline V gene. The CDR3 has 16 residues. Written as DNA, the CDR3 is TGTGCCAGCCCTAAGCGTAGCGTTGGAATCACAGATACGCAGTATTTT. Its translation is CASPKRSVGITDTQYF.

The table lists this clonotype with many counts. The chain joins TRBV20-1 to TRBJ2-3; 13 nucleotides align to TRBD2. Germline CDR1 is DFQATT and CDR2 is SNEGSKA (reference sequence). Trimming at V came to 6 bases and at J to 6 bases, leaving 12 bases not matched to a gene. This CDR3 is built from 16 residues. In DNA form, the CDR3 reads TGCAGTGCCCCCGGGGGGACTAGCGGGATTACGGATACGCAGTATTTT. Amino acid sequence: CSAPGGTSGITDTQYF.

The CDR3 sequence is CASGLAENTDTQYF. The CDR3 DNA follows: TGTGCTAGTGGTTTGGCGGAAAACACAGATACGCAGTATTTT. This sequence joins TRBV12-5 and TRBJ2-3; D gene unclear. Germline assignment: CDR1 LGHNT and CDR2 FRNRAP. Deletions cut 1 base from V and 2 bases from J, with 7 bases between. CDR3 size: 14 residues. Together with reference TRBV12-5 and TRBJ2-3, the CDR3 gives the full variable domain: DARVTQTPRHKVTEMGQEVTMRCQPILGHNTVFWYRQTMMQGLELLAYFRNRAPLDDSGMPKDRFSAEMPDATLATLKIQPSEPRDSAVYFCASGLAENTDTQYFGPGTRLTVL.

This clonotype was counted a few times. This chain links TRBV6-1 with TRBJ2-4; weak D call: TRBD1 (5 bases). V lost 6 bases to trimming and J lost 1 base, with 16 bases between them. From germline, CDR1 is MNHNS and CDR2 SASEGT. The CDR3 has 16 residues. The DNA of the CDR3 is TGTGCCAGCAGCAGCCTAGGGGCGAACGCCAAAAACATTCAGTACTTC. This translates into CASSSLGANAKNIQYF.

V usage is TRBV6-5 and J usage is TRBJ2-2; possibly TRBD1 for D (6 bases). Deletions cut 10 bases from V and 5 bases from J, with 23 bases between. The CDR3 sequence is 16 residues long. The germline CDR1 and CDR2 sequences are MNHEY and SVGAGI. CDR3 in DNA: TGTGCCACCACAGTTACGGCTCAGGGGCAAACCGGGGAGCTGTTTTTT. Translated: CATTVTAQGQTGELFF.

This clonotype was recorded a few times. V and J are TRBV7-9 and TRBJ2-7; no firm D call. Germline lookup yields CDR1 SEHNR and CDR2 FQNEAQ (reference sequence). CDR3 length: 14 amino acids. V was cut by 1 base and J by 2 bases, with 9 bases left in between. The DNA for the CDR3 is TGTGCCAGCAGCTTAGTTGGACCAACCTACGAGCAGTACTTC. Its protein product is CASSLVGPTYEQYF.

The DNA for the CDR3 is TGCAGTGCTAGAGACAAGGGCTACGAGCAGTACTTC. This encodes CSARDKGYEQYF. This chain joins TRBV20-1 and TRBJ2-7; no reliable D call. Germline assignment: CDR1 DFQATT and CDR2 SNEGSKA (reference sequence). This CDR3 has 12 residues. With 0 bases removed from V and 3 bases from J, the gap between germline ends came to 6 bases.

V is TRBV24-1 and J is TRBJ2-7; no clear D. CDR1 and CDR2 from the germline V gene are KGHDR and SFDVKD. The CDR3 is made up of 14 amino acids. The germline V and J ends were trimmed by 5 bases and 5 bases, with 15 bases remaining between them. The CDR3 sequence: CATSGQGPSNEQYF. CDR3 nucleotides: TGTGCCACCAGTGGGCAAGGTCCTTCTAACGAGCAGTACTTC.

The rearrangement links TRBV3-1 to TRBJ2-1, with 8 bases fitting TRBD1. V was pared by 4 bases and J by 3 bases, with 23 bases of the junction left unmatched. Looked up from germline, CDR1 is LGHDT and CDR2 is YNNKEL (reference sequence). This CDR3 has 21 residues. The CDR3 DNA is TGTGCCAGCAGCCCCCACCATATAACAGGGGGTCGACCGATAAACTACAATGAGCAGTTCTTC. Protein: CASSPHHITGGRPINYNEQFF.

The sample holds many counts of this clonotype. The V call is TRBV9, the J call TRBJ2-7, with 7 positions matching TRBD2. The germline V gene has CDR1 SGDLS and CDR2 YYNGEE. CDR3 size: 16 residues. J lost 2 bases, V lost 0 bases, and 8 bases had no gene match. The CDR3 nucleotides are TGTGCCAGCAGCGTAGAGCTAGCGGATACACCCTACGAGCAGTACTTC. Translated, it gives CASSVELADTPYEQYF.

This clonotype was found a few times. The gene calls are TRBV11-2 and TRBJ2-3, with unresolved D. Germline CDR1 reads SGHAT; CDR2 reads FQNNGV. Trimming took off 0 bases at V and 3 bases at J, with 10 bases between the two ends. This CDR3 has 15 residues. DNA of the CDR3: TGTGCCAGCAGCTTAGAACTCAGGCTTACAGATACGCAGTATTTT. It specifies CASSLELRLTDTQYF.

The chain is built from TRBV18 and TRBJ1-5; unclear D gene. CDR3 length equals 12 residues. CDR1 and CDR2 from the germline V gene are KGHSH and LQKENI. With 3 bases removed from V and 4 bases from J, the gap between germline ends came to 4 bases. The CDR3, as DNA: TGTGCCAGCTCACCGGAGAATCAGCCCCAGCATTTT. It yields the protein CASSPENQPQHF.

The V and J genes are TRBV27 and TRBJ2-7; no reliable D call. Germline CDR1 is MNHEY and CDR2 is SMNVEV (reference sequence). This CDR3 has 10 amino acids. V dropped 8 bases and J dropped 6 bases, with 8 bases sitting between them. Here the CDR3 DNA reads TGTGCCAGCGGGGTTAGCGAGCAGTACTTC. Amino acids: CASGVSEQYF.

The chain combines TRBV7-9 with TRBJ2-3, with unresolved D. V was cut by 5 bases and J by 8 bases, with 23 bases left in between. CDR1 is SEHNR and CDR2 is FQNEAQ in the germline V gene (reference sequence). This CDR3 spans 16 amino acids. The CDR3 DNA sequence: TGTGCCAGCAGCCCGATTGTTGCTTTGGCACGGAGTACGCAGTATTTT. Protein product: CASSPIVALARSTQYF.

This clonotype was observed a few times. The chain employs TRBV19 and TRBJ2-2; D unresolved. Germline values: CDR1 LNHDA, CDR2 SQIVND (reference sequence). The V end lost 7 bases, the J end lost 4 bases, and 7 bases lay between the germline ends. There are 12 residues in the CDR3. The CDR3 loop is CASKLLTGELFF. The CDR3 DNA follows: TGTGCCAGTAAATTGCTCACCGGGGAGCTGTTTTTT.

This clonotype was recorded at least ten times. This chain connects TRBV5-1 to TRBJ2-5; maybe TRBD2 (5 bases). The CDR3 contains 14 residues. The germline V gene has CDR1 SGHRS and CDR2 YFSETQ. V lost 0 bases to trimming and J lost 2 bases, with 8 bases between them. In DNA, the CDR3 is TGCGCCAGCAGCTTGGTGGACTGGCAAGAGACCCAGTACTTC. As protein: CASSLVDWQETQYF. Combining the CDR3 with reference TRBV5-1 and TRBJ2-5 gives the whole variable domain KAGVTQTPRYLIKTRGQQVTLSCSPISGHRSVSWYQQTPGQGLQFLFEYFSETQRNKGNFPGRFSGRQFSNSRSEMNVSTLELGDSALYLCASSLVDWQETQYFGPGTRLLVL.